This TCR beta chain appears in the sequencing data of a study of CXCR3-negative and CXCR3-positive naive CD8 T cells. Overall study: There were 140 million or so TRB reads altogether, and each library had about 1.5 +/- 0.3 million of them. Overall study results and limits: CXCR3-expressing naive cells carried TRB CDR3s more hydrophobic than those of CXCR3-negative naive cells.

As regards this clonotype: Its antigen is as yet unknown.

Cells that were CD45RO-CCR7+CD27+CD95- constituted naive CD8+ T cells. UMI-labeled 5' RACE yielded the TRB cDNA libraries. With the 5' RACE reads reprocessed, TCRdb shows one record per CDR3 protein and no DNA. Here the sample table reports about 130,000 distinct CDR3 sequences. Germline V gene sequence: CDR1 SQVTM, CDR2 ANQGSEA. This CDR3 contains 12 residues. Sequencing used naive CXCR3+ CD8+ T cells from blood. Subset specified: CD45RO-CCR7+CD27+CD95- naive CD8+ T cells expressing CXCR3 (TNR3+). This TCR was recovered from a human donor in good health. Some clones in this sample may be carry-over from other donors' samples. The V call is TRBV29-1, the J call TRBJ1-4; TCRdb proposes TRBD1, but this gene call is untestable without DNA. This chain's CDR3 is CSVEGGDEKLFF.